A selection of T cell receptor beta chains follows, all from one sample in a study of blood T cell repertoires in COVID-19. Profiling relied on immunoSEQ multiplex PCR, and the TCRdb table lists in-frame clones only, not all of them. The sample carries 160,000 or so clones, around 81% recorded once. The sample taken for sequencing was peripheral blood. The receptors were gathered from a man between 60 and 75 years old with active or convalescent COVID-19. Both conserved end residues are part of each CDR3. The order of the fields is D gene, J gene, V gene, clone size, CDR3 DNA, CDR3 protein. D genes are given only for firm matches. Some rows have no size entry. The others give once, few or many, or a class for an expanded clone.

TRBD1 | TRBJ1-4 | TRBV3-1/TRBV3-2 | . | TGTGCCAGCAGCCATGACAGGGGACGATTAACGCCGAATGAAAAACTGTTTTTT | CASSHDRGRLTPNEKLFF
. | TRBJ1-5 | TRBV5-6 | . | TGTGCCAGCAGCCGTGGGCTCAGCAATCAGCCCCAGCATTTT | CASSRGLSNQPQHF
. | TRBJ2-1 | TRBV3-1/TRBV3-2 | . | TGTGCCAGCAGCCAAGTCGATGAGCAGTTCTTC | CASSQVDEQFF
. | TRBJ1-2 | TRBV3-1/TRBV3-2 | . | TGTGCCAGCAGCCAAGTGCAGCGGCGGGTCTATGGCTACACCTTC | CASSQVQRRVYGYTF
TRBD1 | TRBJ1-5 | TRBV5-5 | . | TGTGCCAGCAGCCCGAGGACAGGGTATCAGCCCCAGCATTTT | CASSPRTGYQPQHF
. | TRBJ1-1 | TRBV6-5 | . | TGTGCCAGCAGTTACTCGTCGGGACTCAACTTTGAAGCTTTCTTT | CASSYSSGLNFEAFF
TRBD1 | TRBJ1-1 | TRBV10-2 | once | TGCGCCAGCATGAAAGGGACAGGGTCAAACACTGAAGCTTTCTTT | CASMKGTGSNTEAFF
. | TRBJ2-7 | TRBV7-2 | . | TGTGCCAGCAGCGGGGACAACTCCTACGAGCAGTACTTC | CASSGDNSYEQYF
TRBD1 | TRBJ2-7 | TRBV7-9 | . | TGTGCCAGCAGCTTAGCGGCCCTGGGACAGGGAAGCTCCTACGAGCAGTACTTC | CASSLAALGQGSSYEQYF
. | TRBJ1-4 | TRBV7-2 | . | TGTGCCAGCAGCTCACAGGCAACTAATGAAAAACTGTTTTTT | CASSSQATNEKLFF
. | TRBJ1-1 | TRBV6-5 | . | TGTGCCAGCAGGGTCACAAGGGGGTCTGAAGCTTTCTTT | CASRVTRGSEAFF
TRBD2 | TRBJ2-3 | TRBV9 | once | TGTGCCAGCAGCCTGACTAGCACGATCCTGCCTGTCGCGCAGTATTTT | CASSLTSTILPVAQYF
. | TRBJ2-7 | TRBV15 | . | TGTGCCACCAGCAGAGACGCGGAGAAGTCCTACGAGCAGTACTTC | CATSRDAEKSYEQYF
TRBD1 | TRBJ1-1 | TRBV29-1 | . | TGCAGCGTTGATAGGGGACAGGGGAGGACTGAAGCTTTCTTT | CSVDRGQGRTEAFF
TRBD2 | TRBJ2-1 | TRBV10-3 | . | TGTGCCATCAGACCCAGAACTAGCGGGGGCTCCTACAATGAGCAGTTCTTC | CAIRPRTSGGSYNEQFF
TRBD1 | TRBJ1-2 | TRBV11-2 | . | TGTGCCAGCAGCCCCGCAGGGGGATATGGCTACACCTTC | CASSPAGGYGYTF
TRBD1 | TRBJ1-1 | TRBV5-1 | . | TGCGCCAGCAGCTTGAGAGGACAGGGCTCGCCGGCTGAAGCTTTCTTT | CASSLRGQGSPAEAFF
. | TRBJ1-1 | TRBV5-4 | . | TGTGCCAGCAGCTACGCAGGGGAAGCTTTCTTT | CASSYAGEAFF
. | TRBJ1-1 | TRBV29-1 | . | TGCAGCGTTGCAGTGGGCGCGGGCGCTGAAGCTTTCTTT | CSVAVGAGAEAFF
. | TRBJ2-2 | TRBV9 | once | TGTGCCAGCAGCGTAGCTACAGGCGGGAACGGGGAGCTGTTTTTT | CASSVATGGNGELFF
TRBD1 | TRBJ2-5 | TRBV11-2 | . | TGTGCCAGCAGCTTACTCGACGAGGGGGCGGCAGAGACCCAGTACTTC | CASSLLDEGAAETQYF
. | TRBJ2-1 | TRBV11-2 | . | TGTGCCAGCAGCTTAGAACCTAGCGCTTACAATGAGCAGTTCTTC | CASSLEPSAYNEQFF
. | TRBJ1-2 | TRBV6-1 | . | TGTGCCAGCAGTGAATCGCCAGGGACAAATGGCTACACCTTC | CASSESPGTNGYTF
. | TRBJ1-2 | TRBV7-2 | . | TGTGCCAGCAGCTTTTCCGTAGAAGTTAATGGCTACACCTTC | CASSFSVEVNGYTF
TRBD2 | TRBJ2-3 | TRBV7-9 | . | TGTGCCAGCAGTGCCGGACTAGCGGGAGGCCTTAGCACAGATACGCAGTATTTT | CASSAGLAGGLSTDTQYF
. | TRBJ2-7 | TRBV2 | . | TGTGCCAGCAGAGCAACAGGGAACCGGGGTTACGAGCAGTACTTC | CASRATGNRGYEQYF
TRBD1 | TRBJ2-3 | TRBV6-5 | . | TGTGCCAGCAGGAGGACAGGGGGCACAGATACGCAGTATTTT | CASRRTGGTDTQYF
. | TRBJ1-5 | TRBV5-1 | few | TGCGCCAGCAGCTTGGCCAGTGGCAATCAGCCCCAGCATTTT | CASSLASGNQPQHF
. | TRBJ1-5 | TRBV6-2/TRBV6-3 | many | TGTGCCAGCAGTTACTCCTTCGCAGGTCAACCTCAGCCCCAGCATTTT | CASSYSFAGQPQPQHF
TRBD1 | TRBJ1-1 | TRBV5-6 | . | TGTGCCAGCAGCTTTGGGACAGGGGATTTTGTTCGGACTGAAGCTTTCTTT | CASSFGTGDFVRTEAFF
TRBD1 | TRBJ1-1 | TRBV5-1 | . | TGCGCCAGCAGCTTCAGGGGGAACATGAACACTGAAGCTTTCTTT | CASSFRGNMNTEAFF
. | TRBJ1-3 | TRBV5-1 | . | TGCGCCAGCAGCTTGGTATACGGCTCTGGAAACACCATATATTTT | CASSLVYGSGNTIYF